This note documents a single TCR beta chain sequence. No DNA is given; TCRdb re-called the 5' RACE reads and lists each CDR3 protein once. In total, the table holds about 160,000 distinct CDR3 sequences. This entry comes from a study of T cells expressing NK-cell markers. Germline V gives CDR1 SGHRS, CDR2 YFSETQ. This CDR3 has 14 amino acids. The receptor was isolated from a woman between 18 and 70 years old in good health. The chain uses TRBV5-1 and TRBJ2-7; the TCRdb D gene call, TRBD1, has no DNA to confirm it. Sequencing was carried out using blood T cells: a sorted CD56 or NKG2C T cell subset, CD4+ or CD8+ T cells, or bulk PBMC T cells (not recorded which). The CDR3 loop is CASSPADRGREQYF.